This record looks at one TCR beta chain sequence and its context. Its target is unknown. Trimming removed 3 bases at V and 1 base at J, with 9 bases between. The CDR3 spans 14 residues. CDR1 is SNHLY, CDR2 FYNNEI, per germline. This entry comes from a study of stem cell transplantation in POMP-related autoinflammatory disease. General study points: Across all analyzed T-cell subsets, patients with PRAID tended toward reduced diversity and increased clonality. Patients with PRAID showed a restricted number of unique TRB V-J gene pairings.

Repertoires were generated with immunoSEQ multiplex PCR, while TCRdb's copy carries only in-frame clones and drops some. This sample has fewer than 30,000 clones, with approximately 78% found just once. The sequenced sample was CD4+ T cells from PBMCs, obtained before stem cell transplantation. This chain connects TRBV2 to TRBJ1-1; weak D call: TRBD1 (5 bases). The receptor's source is a human donor with POMP-related autoinflammation and immune dysregulation (PRAID). The CDR3 DNA reads as TGTGCCAGCAGTGACAACAGGAGGAACACTGAAGCTTTCTTT. It encodes CASSDNRRNTEAFF.